This T cell receptor beta chain is from a study of T cell responses to AZD1222 COVID-19 vaccine. Study as a whole: The analysis combined second doses at about 4 or about 12 weeks.

Profiled with immunoSEQ multiplex PCR; TCRdb holds only in-frame clones, not every one. The sample contains about 110,000 clones, around 90% of which appear only once. On this clone itself: Its antigen remains unknown.

Overall study findings and caveats: There were mostly white British donors and more females than males, and clonal diversity was possibly underestimated. Epitopes outside B.1.351 and B.1.1.7 mutated regions reportedly drew nearly half of spike TCRs. Spike-specific TCR depth and breadth grew after two AZD1222 doses.

The TCR originated in an adult in good health. The sequencing used peripheral blood, collected on day 0 of AZD1222 vaccination.

CDR3 sequence: CASSWSPGLETQYF. The DNA for the CDR3 is TGTGCCAGCAGCTGGTCCCCTGGGCTGGAGACCCAGTACTTC. V gene TRBV7-2 combines with J gene TRBJ2-5; D remains unclear. Germline-derived CDR1 and CDR2 are SGHTA and FQGNSA. V was clipped by 4 bases and J by 5 bases, with 14 bases between them. The CDR3 runs to 14 residues.